The 24 T cell receptor beta chains reported below all come from one sample, sequenced in a study of beta chain features in type 1 diabetes. Which antigens these TCRs recognize remains unknown. The study's findings and limits: Type 1 diabetes patients showed a moderate but significant shortening of TCRB CDR3s in all four CD4+ subsets.

The investigators reverse transcribed all of the isolated RNA, so they sequenced expressed TCRB transcripts. Only in-frame clones appear in the TCRdb table, and some are missing; sequencing was by immunoSEQ multiplex PCR. The profile shows approximately 170,000 clones, 6% to 9% of them singletons. Specimen: central memory CD4+ T cells from blood. Receptors were obtained from a man aged 18 to 30 with type 1 diabetes.

The table lists this clone with a few counts. V is TRBV5-1 and J is TRBJ2-3, with 7 bases that match TRBD2. V lost 0 bases to trimming and J lost 6 bases; unmatched junction nucleotides: 7. The CDR3 is 15 residues long. CDR1 is SGHRS, CDR2 YFSETQ, per germline. Here the CDR3 reads CASSLDGTKVDTQYF. In nucleotides, the CDR3 is TGCGCCAGCAGCTTGGACGGGACTAAGGTGGATACGCAGTATTTT.

This clone was counted only a few times. The junction differs from germline at one of its ends, possibly a read error. The V and J genes are TRBV11-2 and TRBJ2-7; D uncertain. CDR1 and CDR2 from the germline V gene are SGHAT and FQNNGV. This CDR3 has 11 residues. The CDR3 loop reads CASSSSYAQYF. CDR3 DNA sequence: TGTGCCAGCAGCTCCAGTTACGCGCAGTACTTC.

The gene calls are TRBV10-3 and TRBJ2-7; 8 bases fit TRBD2. The CDR3 runs to 15 residues. Germline V CDR1 and CDR2: ENHRY, SYGVKD. After removal of 2 bases from V and 3 bases from J, the junction contained 6 bases not matched to a gene. The chain's CDR3 is CAISEPREAFYEQYF. The CDR3 bases are TGTGCCATCAGTGAGCCGCGGGAGGCTTTCTACGAGCAGTACTTC.

At least ten counts were recorded for this clone. V usage is TRBV5-1 and J usage is TRBJ2-1; tentative D call: TRBD2 (6 bases). The CDR3 length is 13 residues. V shed 5 bases and J shed 7 bases, with 13 bases lying between them. Germline V gives CDR1 SGHRS, CDR2 YFSETQ. The CDR3 loop reads CASSRDSRNEQFF. DNA of the CDR3: TGCGCCAGCAGTCGGGACTCGCGGAATGAGCAGTTCTTC. Filled out from reference TRBV5-1 and TRBJ2-1, the complete variable domain reads KAGVTQTPRYLIKTRGQQVTLSCSPISGHRSVSWYQQTPGQGLQFLFEYFSETQRNKGNFPGRFSGRQFSNSRSEMNVSTLELGDSALYLCASSRDSRNEQFFGPGTRLTVL.

The gene calls are TRBV11-2 and TRBJ1-1, with a weak D call TRBD1 (5 bases). Germline V gene sequence: CDR1 SGHAT, CDR2 FQNNGV. The CDR3 contains 14 residues. The ends were cut back, 1 base at V and 4 bases at J, with 10 bases in the middle. This chain's CDR3 is CASSLVQGSTEAFF. The CDR3 DNA reads TGTGCCAGCAGCTTAGTCCAGGGTAGCACTGAAGCTTTCTTT.

This clone was counted a few times. This rearrangement joins TRBV5-4 to TRBJ2-7; D is uncertain. The CDR3 runs 15 residues. Germline V gene sequence: CDR1 SGHNT, CDR2 YYREEE (reference sequence). Trimming took 0 bases from V and 6 from J, leaving 16 bases between them. CDR3 coding DNA: TGTGCCAGCAGCTTGGGGGCAACCCTGGTCTCCGAGCAGTACTTC. This translates into CASSLGATLVSEQYF.

In this sample, this clone turned up a few times. The rearrangement joins TRBV2 to TRBJ1-2; possible D gene TRBD1, 5 bases. The CDR3 has 16 residues. V gave up 4 bases and J gave up 3 bases, with 18 bases separating them. Germline V gene data show CDR1 as SNHLY and CDR2 as FYNNEI. DNA for the CDR3: TGTGCCAGCAGTGGATGGGCTCGGGGGTCCCACTATGGCTACACCTTC. It codes for CASSGWARGSHYGYTF. Together with reference TRBV2 and TRBJ1-2, the CDR3 gives the full variable domain: EPEVTQTPSHQVTQMGQEVILRCVPISNHLYFYWYRQILGQKVEFLVSFYNNEISEKSEIFDDQFSVERPDGSNFTLKIRSTKLEDSAMYFCASSGWARGSHYGYTFGSGTRLTVV.

This clone was recorded a few times. This chain links TRBV7-6 with TRBJ2-3; TRBD2 is a possible D gene (6 bases). V shed 7 bases and J shed 7 bases, with 15 bases lying between them. The CDR3 extends over 13 amino acids. Per germline, CDR1 SGHVS and CDR2 FNYEAQ. The CDR3 DNA is TGTGCCAGCACTCCGGGACTTCAGAATACGCAGTATTTT. Its translation: CASTPGLQNTQYF. Complete variable domain (other parts from reference TRBV7-6 and TRBJ2-3): GAGVSQSPRYKVTKRGQDVALRCDPISGHVSLYWYRQALGQGPEFLTYFNYEAQQDKSGLPNDRFSAERPEGSISTLTIQRTEQRDSAMYRCASTPGLQNTQYFGPGTRLTVL.

This clone has just a few counts. The chain has TRBV5-1 and TRBJ2-2; the match to TRBD2 covers 8 bases. The CDR3 has 14 residues. J lost 2 bases, V lost 10 bases, and 7 bases had no gene match. Germline V gives CDR1 SGHRS, CDR2 YFSETQ. In nucleotides, the CDR3 is TGCGCCGGACGACTAGCGCTAAACACCGGGGAGCTGTTTTTT. The encoded protein is CAGRLALNTGELFF.

This clone was counted a few times. This chain uses TRBV11-2 with TRBJ2-7; TRBD1 might be the D (6 bases). CDR3 length: 15 residues. V lost 3 bases, J lost 3 bases, and 15 bases lay in between. The V gene's germline CDR1 is SGHAT and CDR2 FQNNGV. This CDR3 is CASSLSGTTLYEQYF. The CDR3 DNA reads TGTGCCAGCAGCTTGTCCGGGACAACCCTCTACGAGCAGTACTTC.

The table lists this clone with many counts. The V gene is TRBV10-1, the J gene TRBJ2-5; the D gene is possibly TRBD1 (5 bases). V was trimmed by 4 bases and J by 0 bases, leaving 6 bases between them. Germline V gene data show CDR1 as WNHNN and CDR2 as SYGVQD (reference sequence). CDR3 size: 13 residues. Here the CDR3 DNA reads TGCGCCAGCAGTGCAGGGTACCAAGAGACCCAGTACTTC. Protein sequence: CASSAGYQETQYF.

The CDR3 loop reads CASREGGGNEQFF. CDR3 DNA: TGCGCCAGCAGAGAGGGAGGGGGCAATGAGCAGTTCTTC. The rearrangement joins TRBV5-1 to TRBJ2-1; TRBD2 might be the D (7 bases). CDR3 length: 13 residues. Per germline, CDR1 SGHRS and CDR2 YFSETQ. Trimming removed 5 bases at V and 6 bases at J, with 12 bases between.

This chain uses TRBV15 with TRBJ2-1; D is possibly TRBD2 (6 bases). V was clipped by 0 bases and J by 3 bases, with 9 bases between them. The CDR3 contains 15 residues. The germline gives CDR1 LNHNV, CDR2 YYDKDF (reference sequence). Here the CDR3 DNA reads TGTGCCACCAGCAGAGATTGGGGGGTCTACAATGAGCAGTTCTTC. Translated: CATSRDWGVYNEQFF.

The V call is TRBV11-3, the J call TRBJ2-2; no reliable D call. Per germline, CDR1 SGHNT and CDR2 YENEEA. Deletions cut 3 bases from V and 0 bases from J, with 5 bases between. The CDR3 consists of 14 residues. The CDR3 protein is CASSLGANTGELFF. The CDR3 DNA reads TGTGCCAGCAGCTTGGGCGCGAACACCGGGGAGCTGTTTTTT.

This chain uses TRBV2 with TRBJ1-1; D is perhaps TRBD1 (5 bases). Germline V gene sequence: CDR1 SNHLY, CDR2 FYNNEI. This CDR3 is built from 13 residues. Trimming cost V 6 bases and J 1 base, with 9 bases left between them. CDR3 residues: CASRLDRNTEAFF. Written as DNA, the CDR3 is TGTGCCAGCAGATTAGACAGGAACACTGAAGCTTTCTTT.

The rearrangement links TRBV27 to TRBJ2-2, with D perhaps TRBD1 (5 bases). Trimming took 6 bases from V and 7 from J, leaving 9 bases between them. The germline V gene encodes CDR1 MNHEY and CDR2 SMNVEV (reference sequence). The CDR3 is made up of 12 amino acids. The CDR3 spells CASSHQGGELFF. The CDR3 nucleotides are TGTGCCAGCAGCCACCAGGGCGGGGAGCTGTTTTTT.

This clone showed up just a few times. The DNA for the CDR3 is TGTGCCAGCAGCTTAGTTGGGGACAGGGGGGCCGAGCAGTACTTC. This sequence encodes CASSLVGDRGAEQYF. V gene TRBV7-7 combines with J gene TRBJ2-7, with 11 nucleotides matching TRBD1. The trim removed 1 base at V and 6 bases at J, leaving 5 bases unmatched. The germline gives CDR1 SSHAT, CDR2 FNYEAQ (reference sequence). The length of the CDR3 is 15 residues.

V is TRBV14 and J is TRBJ2-2, with TRBD2 matching over 7 bases. CDR3 length equals 16 residues. V was pared by 4 bases and J by 3 bases, with 8 bases of the junction left unmatched. Per the germline V gene, CDR1 is SGHDN and CDR2 is FVKESK. The chain's CDR3 is CASSPLQRGYTGELFF. Written as DNA, the CDR3 is TGTGCCAGCAGCCCCCTGCAGCGGGGTTACACCGGGGAGCTGTTTTTT.

This clone was found a few times. The J gene is TRBJ1-2, the V gene TRBV18; 7 bases are a match to TRBD1. The trim removed 3 bases at V and 0 bases at J, leaving 4 bases unmatched. The CDR3 is made up of 15 amino acids. Germline V gene lookup returns CDR1 KGHSH and CDR2 LQKENI. CDR3 sequence: CASSPGTATNYGYTF. DNA of the CDR3: TGTGCCAGCTCACCCGGGACAGCAACTAACTATGGCTACACCTTC.

The CDR3 loop is CAISPDGQGNEAFF. In DNA, the CDR3 is TGTGCCATCAGTCCAGACGGGCAGGGGAATGAAGCTTTCTTT. J is TRBJ1-1 and V is TRBV10-3, with D possibly matching TRBD1 (6 bases). The germline CDR1 and CDR2 sequences are ENHRY and SYGVKD. This CDR3 spans 14 amino acids. V lost 5 bases, J lost 7 bases, and 17 bases lay in between.

This clone has more than one count but fewer than ten. This chain links TRBV5-1 with TRBJ1-5, with TRBD1 identical over 8 bases. CDR1 SGHRS and CDR2 YFSETQ come from the germline V gene. This CDR3 spans 14 amino acids. With V trimmed by 0 bases and J by 9 bases, 5 bases remained unmatched. CDR3 sequence (DNA): TGCGCCAGCAGCTTGGGACAGGGGCAATCGCCCCAGCATTTT. Its protein product is CASSLGQGQSPQHF.

This clone was counted many times. This chain connects TRBV7-2 to TRBJ2-5, with TRBD1 identical over 8 bases. The CDR3 has 14 amino acids. Germline CDR1 SGHTA, CDR2 FQGNSA. Germline trimming cut 5 bases from V and 10 bases from J; bases unmatched to any gene: 12. In DNA, the CDR3 is TGTGCCAGCAGCCCTGGTATGGGACAGGCCTTCCAGTACTTC. This encodes CASSPGMGQAFQYF.

This chain uses TRBV6-5 with TRBJ2-5; D not resolved. V dropped 2 bases and J dropped 5 bases, with 9 bases sitting between them. The CDR3 sequence is 13 residues long. Germline V gene lookup returns CDR1 MNHEY and CDR2 SVGAGI. CDR3 sequence: CASSYRWRETQYF. The CDR3 DNA sequence: TGTGCCAGCAGTTACCGATGGCGGGAGACCCAGTACTTC.

The J gene is TRBJ2-7, the V gene TRBV28; possible D gene TRBD2, 6 bases. The V end lost 6 bases, the J end lost 0 bases, and 12 bases lay between the germline ends. The CDR3 covers 14 residues. The germline gives CDR1 MDHEN, CDR2 SYDVKM. Here the CDR3 reads CASSPHGSSYEQYF. For the CDR3, the DNA is TGTGCCAGCAGCCCCCACGGGAGCTCCTACGAGCAGTACTTC.